This T cell receptor beta chain was found in a study of blood T cell repertoires in COVID-19 (dated by TCRdb to the early 2020s). A note on the overall study: Samples from collaborators originated in the United States, Italy and Spain and spanned both the acute and convalescent phases of COVID-19. Subjects who had been exposed to COVID-19, were actively infected with it, or had recovered from it provided the deeply sampled blood TCRbeta repertoires that made up the dataset. The samples were drawn from the first 160 participants of the ongoing ImmuneRACE study and from about 1,200 subjects provided by 6 global collaborators. Sample metadata almost always included a de-identified subject ID, COVID-19 status, age in years and sex. The repertoires were released in a freely available public database meant as a resource for research on the immune response to SARS-CoV-2. Where HLA class I and class II types were available, the types were taken from metadata supplied by the sample provider, not from assay-based typing. The prospective study material was composed of cDNA or gDNA derived from T cells, B-cell-depleted T cells, or PBMCs.

TCRbeta CDR3 regions were amplified from genomic DNA using the immunoSEQ Assay, a bias-controlled multiplex PCR. Processing in the source paper ran as follows. Within the assay, amplification of reference gene primers was used to estimate how many nucleated cells each sample contained. To quantify the absolute abundance of each unique TCRbeta CDR3 rearrangement, sequence reads were collapsed and filtered. For each sample, productive Simpson clonality was calculated as the square root of Simpson's diversity index over productive rearrangements. TCRdb retrieved this table from immuneACCESS and kept in-frame rearrangements only. Not all clones are present; in checked studies, unresolved V genes account for under half, and no reason is known for the remainder. That table is the source of V, J and clone size, and D and trimming were worked out from the DNA. This sample gives 75,000 to 80,000 clones in total; 88% of them show up just once. Over 8.5% of the sample rests with the top ten.

Remarks on this clone: Which antigen it targets is not known. Per-nucleotide qualities are absent, and no much larger clonotype sits a single base away.

What the authors observed across the whole study: Clinical and demographic metadata were provided uncurated, with the amount varying by source and participant.

From a lookup of the germline V gene, CDR1 and CDR2 are SGHTS and YDEGEE. Relative to germline, V is 4 bases shorter and J is 7 bases shorter, with 21 bases between their ends. From its cysteine to its phenylalanine, the CDR3 spans 15 amino acids. Kept here is only the CDR3 DNA, which spans 45 bases and is read in frame from base 1. Each collaborating institution followed its own protocols to collect whole blood in K2EDTA tubes. Collaborator samples were shipped for TCRbeta analysis as frozen whole blood, isolated PBMCs, or DNA extracted from either sample type. The sequence is built from TRBV5-8 and TRBJ2-7, and possibly TRBD2, on 6 matching bases. The clonotype was recovered from a human donor in a cohort sampled during active COVID-19. Sequencing was carried out using peripheral blood. The CDR3 loop reads CASSPAWGDGSEQYF. The nucleotide sequence reads as follows: TGTGCCAGCAGCCCGGCTTGGGGGGATGGGAGTGAGCAGTACTTC.